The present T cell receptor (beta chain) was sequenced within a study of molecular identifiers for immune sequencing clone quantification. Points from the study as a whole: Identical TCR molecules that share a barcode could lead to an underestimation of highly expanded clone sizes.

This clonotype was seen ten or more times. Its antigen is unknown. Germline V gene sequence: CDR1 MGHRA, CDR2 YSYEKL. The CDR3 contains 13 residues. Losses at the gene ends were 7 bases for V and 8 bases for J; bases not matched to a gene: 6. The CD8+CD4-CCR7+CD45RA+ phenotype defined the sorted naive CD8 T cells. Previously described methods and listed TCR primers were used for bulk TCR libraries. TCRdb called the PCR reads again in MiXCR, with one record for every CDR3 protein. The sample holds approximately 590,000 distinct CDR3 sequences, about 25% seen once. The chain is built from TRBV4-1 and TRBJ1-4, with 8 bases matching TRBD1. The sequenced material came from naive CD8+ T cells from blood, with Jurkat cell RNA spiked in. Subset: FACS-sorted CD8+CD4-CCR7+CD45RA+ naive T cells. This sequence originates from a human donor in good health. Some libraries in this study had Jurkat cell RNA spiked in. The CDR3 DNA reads TGCGCCAGCACCGGGACAGGAGGGGAAAAACTGTTTTTT. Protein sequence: CASTGTGGEKLFF.